Each of the 12 T cell receptor beta chains below was sequenced from the same sample in a study of T cell responses to AZD1222 COVID-19 vaccine. Clones were sequenced by immunoSEQ multiplex PCR, and TCRdb holds only the in-frame ones, with some missing. The sample consists of 140,000 to 150,000 clones, around nine tenths of them appearing once. The starting material was peripheral blood, obtained on day 0 of MenACWY control vaccination. The receptor source for this set is an adult in good health.

The chain is built from TRBV10-2 and TRBJ1-1; D is perhaps TRBD1 (6 bases). The CDR3 runs 14 residues. The V gene's germline CDR1 is WSHSY and CDR2 SAAADI. Deletions cut 8 bases from V and 3 bases from J, with 16 bases between. CDR3 protein: CASLGGVRDTEAFF. CDR3 bases: TGCGCCAGCTTAGGGGGAGTAAGGGACACTGAAGCTTTCTTT.

This rearrangement joins TRBV6-5 to TRBJ1-5; 7 nucleotides agree with TRBD1. V lost 7 bases, J lost 7 bases, and 10 bases stayed unmatched. The CDR3 extends over 14 amino acids. Germline loops: CDR1 MNHEY, CDR2 SVGAGI. CDR3 coding DNA: TGTGCCAGCACCTCCGACAGGGTTCGGCAGCCCCAGCATTTT. Protein sequence: CASTSDRVRQPQHF.

The chain couples TRBV28 to TRBJ1-2; 7 nucleotides match TRBD1. J gave up 7 bases and V 5 bases, and 25 bases lay outside the gene matches. The CDR3 spans 19 residues. Per germline, CDR1 MDHEN and CDR2 SYDVKM. The CDR3 loop is CASSETGTEYSRAGSGYTF. CDR3 nucleotide sequence: TGTGCCAGCAGTGAAACGGGGACAGAGTATTCAAGAGCTGGAAGTGGCTACACCTTC.

This clone was found once. V is TRBV6-6 and J is TRBJ1-5; 7 bases align to TRBD1. Germline CDR1 reads MNHNY; CDR2 reads SVGAGI (reference sequence). This CDR3 contains 14 residues. Losses at the gene ends were 5 bases for V and 0 bases for J; bases not matched to a gene: 1. CDR3 DNA: TGTGCCAGCAGTGGGGACAGTAGCAATCAGCCCCAGCATTTT. Protein product: CASSGDSSNQPQHF.

The chain carries TRBV5-4 and TRBJ2-1; D is unresolved. This CDR3 is 16 amino acids long. Germline V lookup: CDR1 SGHNT, CDR2 YYREEE (reference sequence). Trimming stripped 4 bases from V and 6 bases from J, with 20 bases between. CDR3 sequence reads: CASSTVRKGLFNEQFF. The DNA of the CDR3 is TGTGCCAGCAGCACGGTGAGAAAAGGTTTGTTCAATGAGCAGTTCTTC. The full variable domain, in which reference TRBV5-4 and TRBJ2-1 provide the parts outside the CDR3, is ETGVTQSPTHLIKTRGQQVTLRCSSQSGHNTVSWYQQALGQGPQFIFQYYREEENGRGNFPPRFSGLQFPNYSSELNVNALELDDSALYLCASSTVRKGLFNEQFFGPGTRLTVL.

This chain uses TRBV7-8 with TRBJ2-1, with 9 bases that match TRBD1. V dropped 0 bases and J dropped 4; count of bases not matched to a gene: 4. Per germline, CDR1 SGHVS and CDR2 FQNEAQ. This CDR3 has 16 residues. The CDR3 loop reads CASSLAGTGNYNEQFF. The CDR3 DNA reads as TGTGCCAGCAGCTTAGCCGGGACAGGGAATTACAATGAGCAGTTCTTC. Full variable domain (rest looked up from reference TRBV7-8 and TRBJ2-1): GAGVSQSPRYKVAKRGQDVALRCDPISGHVSLFWYQQALGQGPEFLTYFQNEAQLDKSGLPSDRFFAERPEGSVSTLKIQRTQQEDSAVYLCASSLAGTGNYNEQFFGPGTRLTVL.

This chain uses TRBV9 with TRBJ1-4; D is ambiguous. The CDR3 runs 16 residues. V lost 4 bases, J lost 2 bases, and 15 bases lay in between. Per the germline V gene, CDR1 is SGDLS and CDR2 is YYNGEE. CDR3 amino acids: CASSPDIYRTNEKLFF. CDR3 in DNA: TGTGCCAGCAGCCCCGACATATATCGCACTAATGAAAAACTGTTTTTT.

The chain links TRBV10-2 to TRBJ2-7; 14 positions agree with TRBD2. The V gene end was trimmed by 10 bases and the J gene end by 3 bases; junction bases not matched to a gene: 14. CDR1 WSHSY and CDR2 SAAADI come from the germline V gene. The CDR3 is made up of 17 amino acids. CDR3 sequence: CATYGVETSGRVYEQYF. CDR3 DNA sequence: TGCGCCACCTACGGTGTGGAGACTAGCGGGAGGGTCTACGAGCAGTACTTC.

This clone was seen a single time. This chain joins TRBV10-3 and TRBJ2-3; TRBD2 matches at 9 bases. The CDR3 extends over 19 amino acids. J was trimmed by 0 bases and V by 6 bases; bases with no gene match: 16. Germline CDR1 reads ENHRY; CDR2 reads SYGVKD. In DNA form, the CDR3 reads TGTGCCATCAGGGACATAGCGGGAGAACTTTGGGGAAGCACAGATACGCAGTATTTT. Protein product: CAIRDIAGELWGSTDTQYF.

The chain employs TRBV9 and TRBJ2-5; 7 nucleotides line up with TRBD2. V gave up 4 bases and J gave up 5 bases; unmatched junction bases: 11. The CDR3 runs to 15 residues. Germline CDR1 SGDLS, CDR2 YYNGEE. CDR3 in amino acids: CASSLNPGGGETQYF. The CDR3 DNA sequence: TGTGCCAGCAGCCTAAATCCGGGAGGAGGGGAGACCCAGTACTTC.

This sequence joins TRBV28 and TRBJ1-5, with D perhaps TRBD1 (6 bases). Germline V gene lookup returns CDR1 MDHEN and CDR2 SYDVKM. The CDR3 contains 15 residues. V lost 7 bases and J 8 bases, leaving 21 bases between the germline ends. Here the CDR3 DNA reads TGTGCCAGCATCACCCCTCGAGGGGGGACGGAGCCCCAGCATTTT. Protein product: CASITPRGGTEPQHF.

This chain uses TRBV3-1 (or the pseudogene TRBV3-2) with TRBJ2-3; no clear D. This CDR3 region has 17 residues. V gave up 1 base and J gave up 2 bases, with 16 bases separating them. In germline, CDR1 is LGHDT, CDR2 YNNKEL (reference sequence). Here the CDR3 DNA reads TGTGCCAGCAGCCAAGCTCGGACGGCTCCCTTCACAGATACGCAGTATTTT. It yields the protein CASSQARTAPFTDTQYF.